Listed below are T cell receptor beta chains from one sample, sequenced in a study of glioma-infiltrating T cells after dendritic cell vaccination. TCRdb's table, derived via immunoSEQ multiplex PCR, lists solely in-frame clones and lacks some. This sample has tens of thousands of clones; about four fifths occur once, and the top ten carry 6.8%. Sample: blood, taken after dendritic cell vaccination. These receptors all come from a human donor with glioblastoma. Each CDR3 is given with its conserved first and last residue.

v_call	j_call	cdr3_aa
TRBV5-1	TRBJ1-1	CASSGGTGVNTEAFF
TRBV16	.	CASSPDRGYEQYF
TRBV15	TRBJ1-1	CATSSRTGRAFF
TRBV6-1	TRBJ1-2	CASSEAVAGYTF
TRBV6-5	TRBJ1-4	CASSAMRTGEEKLFF
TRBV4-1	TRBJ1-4	CASSQRRPGQASEKLFF
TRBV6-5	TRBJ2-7	CASSYLSGYEQYF
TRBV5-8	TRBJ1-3	CASSLDPGSITGNTIYF
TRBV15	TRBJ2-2	CATSRDPAGLDTGELFF
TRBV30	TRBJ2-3	CAWKRVSTDTQYF
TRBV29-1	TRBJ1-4	CSVGSRGNEKLFF
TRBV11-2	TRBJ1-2	CASSLDWGQGSDGYTF
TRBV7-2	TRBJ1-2	CASSLVLRQDYGYTF
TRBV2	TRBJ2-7	CASTPRMEQYF
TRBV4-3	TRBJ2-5	CASSHLRDSFGATQYF
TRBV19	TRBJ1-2	CASSKETGGDYGYTF
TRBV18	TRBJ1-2	CASSRDRDYGYTF
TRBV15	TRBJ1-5	CATSLDRAVGQPQHF
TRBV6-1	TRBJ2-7	CASSEIGGAGPYEQYF